The sequence of this TCR beta chain was determined in a study of T cells in women clearing cervical HPV infection. Study-wide points: CIN3+ cases had significantly higher TCR repertoire richness than controls, but evenness did not differ.

The length of the CDR3 is 15 residues. In germline, CDR1 is LGHNA, CDR2 YNFKEQ. TCR beta CDR3 amplified by multiplex PCR from roughly 1,100 ng genomic DNA. Clones were read by immunoSEQ multiplex PCR, and TCRdb kept only the in-frame ones, dropping some. The sample holds some 30,000 clones. Each participant carried one incident cervical HPV16 infection only. As to this clone: Its antigen remains unidentified. One junction end disagrees with the germline gene, perhaps due to a read error. The observed sequence ends 3 residues before the CDR3 terminus, with the missing tail filled in from the germline J gene.

This receptor was taken from a woman between 18 and 75 years old with a cervical HPV16 infection that either progressed to CIN3+ or cleared (not recorded which). Source material: blood buffy coat. The rearrangement links TRBV4-2 to TRBJ1-3; D is perhaps TRBD1 (6 bases). CDR3 bases read: TGCGCCAGCAGCCAAGATCTGGGGGCGACGGACACC. Translating it yields CASSQDLGATDT. The whole CDR3 protein reads CASSQDLGATDTIYF.